This passage covers 14 T cell receptor beta chains from one sample sequenced in a study of T cell responses to AZD1222 COVID-19 vaccine. Assay: immunoSEQ multiplex PCR; the TCRdb copy retains only in-frame clones and omits some. In the table there are under 150,000 clones, 85% to 90% of which are singletons. The sample was peripheral blood, taken 28 days after the second AZD1222 dose. The source is an adult who received the AZD1222 COVID-19 vaccine.

This clone occurred a few times. The chain combines TRBV28 with TRBJ1-5; D not certain. V was trimmed by 5 bases and J by 7 bases, leaving 9 bases between them. Germline V CDR1 and CDR2: MDHEN, SYDVKM. The CDR3 totals 12 residues. The CDR3 DNA reads as TGTGCCAGCAGTCGACTAGGGCAGCCCCAGCATTTT. It encodes CASSRLGQPQHF.

This clone was counted once. The chain is built from TRBV24-1 and TRBJ2-2, with 7 nucleotides matching TRBD1. Per germline, CDR1 KGHDR and CDR2 SFDVKD. After removal of 4 bases from V and 0 bases from J, the junction contained 4 bases not matched to a gene. The CDR3 is made up of 16 amino acids. This CDR3 is CATSDPGQPNTGELFF. CDR3 DNA: TGTGCCACCAGTGACCCGGGACAGCCGAACACCGGGGAGCTGTTTTTT.

CDR3 nucleotides: TGTGCCAGTAAGGTTGGGCAAAATCAGCCCCAGCATTTT. Translation gives CASKVGQNQPQHF. This rearrangement joins TRBV6-6 to TRBJ1-5; D unresolved. The germline V gene encodes CDR1 MNHNY and CDR2 SVGAGI (reference sequence). V lost 9 bases and J 4 bases, leaving 13 bases between the germline ends. The CDR3 extends over 13 amino acids.

The genes are TRBV28 and TRBJ1-3; TRBD1 is a possible D gene (6 bases). The ends were cut back, 9 bases at V and 0 bases at J, with 12 bases in the middle. This CDR3 is built from 14 residues. Looked up from germline, CDR1 is MDHEN and CDR2 is SYDVKM. The DNA for the CDR3 is TGTGCCAGTGGGGGCCCTAGCTCTGGAAACACCATATATTTT. Protein: CASGGPSSGNTIYF.

This clone was detected once. The chain combines TRBV6-5 with TRBJ1-2, with 11 positions matching TRBD1. This CDR3 has 14 amino acids. Trimming at V came to 5 bases and at J to 4 bases, leaving 3 bases not matched to a gene. The germline V gene encodes CDR1 MNHEY and CDR2 SVGAGI. The CDR3 protein is CASSPGTGGYGYTF. CDR3 nucleotide sequence: TGTGCCAGCAGTCCCGGGACAGGGGGCTATGGCTACACCTTC.

The V gene is TRBV6-5, the J gene TRBJ1-2, with D possibly TRBD1 on 6 matching bases. Germline V lookup: CDR1 MNHEY, CDR2 SVGAGI. This CDR3 comprises 13 residues. The V gene lost 8 bases and the J gene lost 6 bases, with 16 bases spanning the gap. CDR3 sequence: CASDRRGSDGYTF. The CDR3 DNA reads TGTGCCAGCGACAGGAGGGGAAGCGATGGCTACACCTTC.

J is TRBJ1-3 and V is TRBV24-1; a weak D match, TRBD1 (6 bases). V gave up 4 bases and J gave up 4 bases, with 10 bases separating them. This CDR3 region has 14 residues. Looked up from germline, CDR1 is KGHDR and CDR2 is SFDVKD. Here the CDR3 reads CATSEGTPGNTIYF. CDR3 sequence (DNA): TGTGCCACCAGTGAGGGGACACCCGGAAACACCATATATTTT.

The chain is built from TRBV9 and TRBJ2-3; D gene uncertain. CDR1 and CDR2 from the germline V gene are SGDLS and YYNGEE. This CDR3 contains 12 residues. Trimming removed 4 bases from V and 2 bases from J, with 5 bases in between. CDR3 in DNA: TGTGCCAGCAGCTTATACACAGATACGCAGTATTTT. Amino acids: CASSLYTDTQYF.

This chain links TRBV6-5 with TRBJ1-5; 7 bases are shared with TRBD1. CDR3 length: 14 residues. The V gene's germline CDR1 is MNHEY and CDR2 SVGAGI. The J segment lost 0 bases and the V segment lost 10 bases, leaving 6 bases of the junction unmatched. CDR3 nucleotide sequence: TGTGCCACCAGGACAGGTGATAGCAATCAGCCCCAGCATTTT. This sequence encodes CATRTGDSNQPQHF.

The gene calls are TRBV6-1 and TRBJ1-3; D call uncertain. V lost 4 bases and J lost 2, with 18 bases in between. In germline, CDR1 is MNHNS, CDR2 SASEGT. This CDR3 comprises 17 residues. The CDR3 loop is CASSAPIAVQTGNTIYF. The DNA of the CDR3 is TGTGCCAGCAGTGCTCCAATCGCTGTCCAAACTGGAAACACCATATATTTT.

The chain carries TRBV5-1 and TRBJ1-2; 7 nucleotides match TRBD1. The CDR3 loop spans 18 amino acids. J lost 0 bases, V lost 4 bases, and 15 bases had no gene match. The germline V gene encodes CDR1 SGHRS and CDR2 YFSETQ. CDR3 nucleotide sequence: TGCGCCAGCAGCCTGGATGGTTCGAACAGGGGCGCTAACTATGGCTACACCTTC. It encodes CASSLDGSNRGANYGYTF.

The chain links TRBV9 to TRBJ2-2, with 10 bases aligning to TRBD2. The trim removed 4 bases at V and 7 bases at J, leaving 16 bases unmatched. Per the germline V gene, CDR1 is SGDLS and CDR2 is YYNGEE. The CDR3 consists of 18 residues. CDR3 in amino acids: CASSPRILTSGSGGELFF. In DNA, the CDR3 is TGTGCCAGCAGCCCCAGGATCTTGACTAGCGGGTCGGGCGGGGAGCTGTTTTTT.

This chain joins TRBV5-3 and TRBJ2-7; 8 bases match TRBD1. TRBV5-3 falls under the ORF class, with uncertain function. The CDR3 extends over 13 amino acids. Trimming took 4 bases from V and 11 from J; bases not matched to a gene: 11. The CDR3 protein is CARSDPDREMEYV. The CDR3 DNA reads as TGTGCCAGAAGCGACCCGGACAGGGAGATGGAGTACGTC.

J is TRBJ1-1 and V is TRBV29-1; TRBD1 is a possible D gene (6 bases). V gave up 3 bases and J gave up 3 bases, with 14 bases separating them. The CDR3 spans 14 residues. Germline V gene lookup returns CDR1 SQVTM and CDR2 ANQGSEA. Here the CDR3 reads CSVDFGGADTEAFF. The CDR3, as DNA: TGCAGCGTTGACTTCGGGGGCGCGGACACTGAAGCTTTCTTT.